The rows below give T cell receptor beta chains drawn from one sample of a study of vaccination effects on CD4 cells after COVID-19. These receptors' targets are unknown. Assay: immunoSEQ multiplex PCR; the TCRdb copy retains only in-frame clones and omits some. The sample includes 45,000 to 60,000 clones, about 75% of them seen just once. The source material was CD4+ T cells from PBMCs cultured without peptide, sampled before COVID-19 vaccination. These receptors were collected from a human donor who had a prior SARS-CoV-2 infection. Both conserved end residues are part of each CDR3. D genes are given only for firm matches. The size entry is marked missing in some rows and otherwise reads once, few, many or a size class.

len: 13; j_gene: TRBJ1-1; d_gene: .; v_gene: TRBV9; abundance: .; CDR3nt: TGTGCCAGCAGCGTAGCGGGAAACACTGAAGCTTTCTTT; CDR3aa: CASSVAGNTEAFF
len: 15; j_gene: TRBJ1-6; d_gene: .; v_gene: TRBV11-2; abundance: .; CDR3nt: TGTGCCAGCAGCTCTCGGACCAGAGGGAATTCACCCCTCCACTTT; CDR3aa: CASSSRTRGNSPLHF
len: 15; j_gene: TRBJ2-4; d_gene: .; v_gene: TRBV3-1/TRBV3-2; abundance: once; CDR3nt: TGTGCCAGCAGCCAAGATTTTTGTGGCAAAAACATTCAGTACTTC; CDR3aa: CASSQDFCGKNIQYF
len: 12; j_gene: TRBJ2-1; d_gene: .; v_gene: TRBV29-1; abundance: .; CDR3nt: TGCAGCGTTGTTTTACTAGCCAATGAGCAGTTCTTC; CDR3aa: CSVVLLANEQFF
len: 14; j_gene: TRBJ2-7; d_gene: TRBD1; v_gene: TRBV2; abundance: .; CDR3nt: TGTGCCAGCAGTCGCGGGACAGGGCTATACGAGCAGTACTTC; CDR3aa: CASSRGTGLYEQYF
len: 16; j_gene: TRBJ1-2; d_gene: TRBD1; v_gene: TRBV6-2/TRBV6-3; abundance: .; CDR3nt: TGTGCCAGCAGTCACACTACAGGGGGCCACGGAGATGGCTACACCTTC; CDR3aa: CASSHTTGGHGDGYTF
len: 14; j_gene: TRBJ2-3; d_gene: TRBD1; v_gene: TRBV28; abundance: few; CDR3nt: TGTGCCAGCAGTCGGGACAGCCTCACAGATACGCAGTATTTT; CDR3aa: CASSRDSLTDTQYF
len: 14; j_gene: TRBJ1-1; d_gene: TRBD1; v_gene: TRBV6-5; abundance: once; CDR3nt: TGTGCCAGCAGAGGACAGGGCATGAACACTGAAGCTTTCTTT; CDR3aa: CASRGQGMNTEAFF
len: 13; j_gene: TRBJ2-1; d_gene: TRBD2; v_gene: TRBV7-2; abundance: .; CDR3nt: TGTGCCAGCAGCCAGACTAGCCTCAATGAGCAGTTCTTC; CDR3aa: CASSQTSLNEQFF
len: 13; j_gene: TRBJ1-1; d_gene: .; v_gene: TRBV27; abundance: few; CDR3nt: TGTGCCAGCAGTTGGGGACCTAACACTGAAGCTTTCTTT; CDR3aa: CASSWGPNTEAFF
len: 13; j_gene: TRBJ2-7; d_gene: TRBD1; v_gene: TRBV4-3; abundance: .; CDR3nt: TGCGCCAGCAGCCAACGGACAGGGGACGAGCAGTACTTC; CDR3aa: CASSQRTGDEQYF
len: 13; j_gene: TRBJ1-1; d_gene: .; v_gene: TRBV3-1/TRBV3-2; abundance: .; CDR3nt: TGTGCCAGCAGCCCCAGAGGGGGGGGTAGAGCTTTCTTT; CDR3aa: CASSPRGGGRAFF
len: 18; j_gene: TRBJ1-1; d_gene: .; v_gene: TRBV25-1; abundance: .; CDR3nt: TGTGCCAGCAGTACAAAAGGCGGAGCGCCCGAGGCCGGCACTGAAGCTTTCTTT; CDR3aa: CASSTKGGAPEAGTEAFF
len: 16; j_gene: TRBJ1-2; d_gene: TRBD1; v_gene: TRBV9; abundance: once; CDR3nt: TGTGCCAGCAGCGGGACAGGGGGAACCGCCAACTATGGCTACACCTTC; CDR3aa: CASSGTGGTANYGYTF
len: 14; j_gene: TRBJ1-1; d_gene: .; v_gene: TRBV20-1; abundance: few; CDR3nt: TGCAGTGCTAGTCTCCGGGGGGCCTACACTGAAGCTTTCTTT; CDR3aa: CSASLRGAYTEAFF
len: 13; j_gene: TRBJ2-7; d_gene: .; v_gene: TRBV30; abundance: .; CDR3nt: TGTGCCTGGAGTTTTTCTATGGGGTACGAGCAGTACTTC; CDR3aa: CAWSFSMGYEQYF
len: 14; j_gene: TRBJ2-7; d_gene: .; v_gene: TRBV15; abundance: once; CDR3nt: TGTGCCACCAGCAGAGTACTTGAGCCCTACGAGCAGTACTTC; CDR3aa: CATSRVLEPYEQYF
len: 16; j_gene: TRBJ2-1; d_gene: TRBD2; v_gene: TRBV5-6; abundance: .; CDR3nt: TGTGCCAGCAGCTTGGAAAGGACTAGCGGGAGTCGGGAGCAGTTCTTC; CDR3aa: CASSLERTSGSREQFF
len: 15; j_gene: TRBJ1-1; d_gene: .; v_gene: TRBV7-2; abundance: once; CDR3nt: TGTGCCAGCAGCCCACGGGGGGGGGTCGGCGCTGAAGCTTTCTTT; CDR3aa: CASSPRGGVGAEAFF
len: 16; j_gene: TRBJ2-5; d_gene: TRBD2; v_gene: TRBV4-1; abundance: once; CDR3nt: TGCGCCAGCAGCCAACGCCTGGGGGGGACCCAAGAGACCCAGTACTTC; CDR3aa: CASSQRLGGTQETQYF
len: 17; j_gene: TRBJ2-7; d_gene: .; v_gene: TRBV11-2; abundance: few; CDR3nt: TGTGCCAGCAGCTTTACACAGAATAGCGGATCGACCTACGAGCAGTACTTC; CDR3aa: CASSFTQNSGSTYEQYF
len: 16; j_gene: TRBJ2-3; d_gene: TRBD2; v_gene: TRBV7-9; abundance: .; CDR3nt: TGTGCCAGCAGCCCGTTTCTAGCGGGGGTCACAGATACGCAGTATTTT; CDR3aa: CASSPFLAGVTDTQYF
len: 19; j_gene: TRBJ2-3; d_gene: TRBD2; v_gene: TRBV13; abundance: .; CDR3nt: TGTGCCAGCAGCTCGAGGGGACTAGCGGGGGGGGTCCCCACAGATACGCAGTATTTT; CDR3aa: CASSSRGLAGGVPTDTQYF
len: 13; j_gene: TRBJ1-4; d_gene: .; v_gene: TRBV21-1; abundance: .; CDR3nt: TGTGCCAGCAGCAAACAGGGCCGGGAAAAACTGTTTTTT; CDR3aa: CASSKQGREKLFF
len: 15; j_gene: TRBJ1-6; d_gene: TRBD1; v_gene: TRBV3-1/TRBV3-2; abundance: few; CDR3nt: TGTGCCAGCAGCCGATCGACAGGGGGGAGTTCACCCCTCCACTTT; CDR3aa: CASSRSTGGSSPLHF
len: 16; j_gene: TRBJ1-1; d_gene: .; v_gene: TRBV7-8; abundance: .; CDR3nt: TGTGCCAGCAGCCTCGGGACACTCAATATGAACACTGAAGCTTTCTTT; CDR3aa: CASSLGTLNMNTEAFF
len: 11; j_gene: TRBJ1-1; d_gene: .; v_gene: TRBV20-1; abundance: .; CDR3nt: TGCAGTGCTAGCGGGGGCACTGAAGCTTTCTTT; CDR3aa: CSASGGTEAFF
len: 14; j_gene: TRBJ2-3; d_gene: .; v_gene: TRBV5-4; abundance: .; CDR3nt: TGTGCCAGCAGCGAGGACTACACTCCCGATACGCAGTATTTT; CDR3aa: CASSEDYTPDTQYF
len: 13; j_gene: TRBJ2-2; d_gene: .; v_gene: TRBV7-3; abundance: few; CDR3nt: TGTGCCAGCAGCTCTGACGGCACCGGGGAGCTGTTTTTT; CDR3aa: CASSSDGTGELFF
len: 14; j_gene: TRBJ2-7; d_gene: .; v_gene: TRBV11-2; abundance: .; CDR3nt: TGTGCCAGCAGCTTATCGGACAGCTACTACGAGCAGTACTTC; CDR3aa: CASSLSDSYYEQYF
len: 16; j_gene: TRBJ1-1; d_gene: TRBD1; v_gene: TRBV5-4; abundance: once; CDR3nt: TGTGCCAGCAGCTTACAGGGGAAGGGAACTTCGGCTGAAGCTTTCTTT; CDR3aa: CASSLQGKGTSAEAFF
len: 17; j_gene: TRBJ2-1; d_gene: .; v_gene: TRBV21-1; abundance: .; CDR3nt: TGTGCCAGCAGCAAAGGCCGGACCAGGTACTCCTACAATGAGCAGTTCTTC; CDR3aa: CASSKGRTRYSYNEQFF
len: 16; j_gene: TRBJ2-5; d_gene: TRBD1; v_gene: TRBV18; abundance: .; CDR3nt: TGTGCCAGCTCACCACGGCCGGGACAGGGTTTGGAGACCCAGTACTTC; CDR3aa: CASSPRPGQGLETQYF